Listed here are 5 T cell receptor beta chains from one sample, sequenced in a study of T cells in Graves' hyperthyroidism and ophthalmopathy. TCR beta CDR3 regions were amplified from RNA transcripts. During a first-round RT-PCR of the TCR CDR3, the HTBI primer set was used. One entry per CDR3 protein, called by TCRdb with MiXCR from the multiplex PCR reads. The table has about 560,000 distinct CDR3 sequences, approximately 44% seen once; the top ten hold just over 8%. Material: peripheral blood or thyroid tissue (not recorded which). All receptors come from a young woman with Graves' hyperthyroidism.

This clonotype occurred once. A much bigger clone sits one base away, suggesting this may be a read error. V gene TRBV15 combines with J gene TRBJ1-2; D is perhaps TRBD1 (5 bases). The CDR3 length is 14 residues. Germline CDR1 reads LNHNV; CDR2 reads YYDKDF (reference sequence). V was cut by 5 bases and J by 4 bases, with 14 bases left in between. The CDR3 bases are TGTGCCACCAGCGAGGGACGGGAGATCTATGGCTACACCTTC. It codes for CATSEGREIYGYTF.

This clonotype has only a few counts. The J gene is TRBJ1-3, the V gene TRBV11-2, with D possibly being TRBD1 (5 bases). Germline CDR1 reads SGHAT; CDR2 reads FQNNGV. The V end was cut by 5 bases, the J end by 0 bases, with 14 bases between. This CDR3 is 16 amino acids long. The CDR3 DNA is TGTGCCAGCAGCCCCAGGGACGGGAGCTCTGGAAACACCATATATTTT. Encoded protein: CASSPRDGSSGNTIYF.

This chain uses TRBV7-2 with TRBJ2-5; D perhaps matches TRBD2 (7 bases). The V gene's germline CDR1 is SGHTA and CDR2 FQGNSA. The length of the CDR3 is 14 residues. V was clipped by 3 bases and J by 5 bases, with 13 bases between them. CDR3 residues: CASSFSGGHETQYF. The CDR3 DNA reads as TGTGCCAGCAGCTTCTCCGGGGGGCATGAGACCCAGTACTTC. The full variable domain, with the rest looked up from reference TRBV7-2 and TRBJ2-5, is GAGVSQSPSNKVTEKGKDVELRCDPISGHTALYWYRQSLGQGLEFLIYFQGNSAPDKSGLPSDRFSAERTGGSVSTLTIQRTQQEDSAVYLCASSFSGGHETQYFGPGTRLLVL.

Comments on this clonotype: Since a much larger clone is just one base distant, this may be a read error. The chain links TRBV15 to TRBJ1-6; no reliable D call. There are 15 residues in the CDR3. Deletions cut 10 bases from V and 8 bases from J, with 21 bases between. The germline V gene has CDR1 LNHNV and CDR2 YYDKDF (reference sequence). This chain's CDR3 is CASRSPTGRYSPLHF. The CDR3 nucleotides read TGTGCCAGCAGGTCCCCGACGGGGAGGTATTCACCCCTCCACTTT.

This rearrangement joins TRBV7-3 to TRBJ1-1; 7 bases fit TRBD1. The CDR3 totals 14 residues. With 6 bases clipped from V and 3 bases from J, the junction kept 7 bases outside the gene matches. The V gene's germline CDR1 is SGHTA and CDR2 FQGTGA. The CDR3 bases are TGTGCCAGCAGTTTACCGCAGGGGGACACTGAAGCTTTCTTT. Amino acids: CASSLPQGDTEAFF.